These T cell receptor beta chains were read from a single sample in a study of blood T cell repertoires in COVID-19. Method: immunoSEQ multiplex PCR; TCRdb's copy keeps in-frame clones and lacks some. Altogether under 350,000 clones are present, 80% to 90% being singletons, with the ten largest covering about 5%. The sample comprised peripheral blood. The source of these receptors is a man in his forties or fifties with acute or convalescent COVID-19. Both conserved end residues are part of each CDR3. D genes are given only for firm matches. Size is stated for part of the rows, as once, few or many counts, or as a class when the clone is expanded.

>NA|TRBV12-3/TRBV12-4|TRBJ2-5|NA
TGTGCCAGCAGTCCCCGAGAGACCCAGTACTTC
CASSPRETQYF
>TRBD1|TRBV24-1|TRBJ2-3|NA
TGTGCCACCAGTGATTATAGGACAGGCCGCACAGATACGCAGTATTTT
CATSDYRTGRTDTQYF
>NA|TRBV14|TRBJ1-1|NA
TGTGCCAGCAGCCAGTTAGAGAACCTCGGGACTGAAGCTTTCTTT
CASSQLENLGTEAFF
>NA|TRBV28|TRBJ1-1|NA
TGTGCCAGCAGTTTCGGGGGAGCGGGTGAAGCTTTCTTT
CASSFGGAGEAFF
>TRBD2|TRBV29-1|TRBJ2-7|NA
TGCAGCGTTGTGGGGGGGGCCTACGAGCAGTACTTC
CSVVGGAYEQYF
>NA|TRBV27|TRBJ1-1|NA
TGTGCCAGCAGTTTATCGATGCCACAGCCGAACACTGAAGCTTTCTTT
CASSLSMPQPNTEAFF
>NA|TRBV5-1|TRBJ1-1|NA
TGCGCCAGCAGGGCCAGCGATTCGAACACTGAAGCTTTCTTT
CASRASDSNTEAFF
>TRBD2|TRBV19|TRBJ2-1|NA
TGTGCCAGTAGTATTCAGCGGGGGGTCAATGAGCAGTTCTTC
CASSIQRGVNEQFF
>NA|TRBV12-3/TRBV12-4|TRBJ1-1|NA
TGTGCCAGCATGAGCGGTCCGGTTGAAGCTTTCTTT
CASMSGPVEAFF
>TRBD1|TRBV5-8|TRBJ1-6|NA
TGTGCCAGCAGCCAGGGACAGGGGCATTCACCCCTCCACTTT
CASSQGQGHSPLHF
>TRBD1|TRBV2|TRBJ1-4|NA
TGTGCCAGCAGTGGACGGACAGGGGGAAGTGAAAAACTGTTTTTT
CASSGRTGGSEKLFF
>TRBD2|TRBV12-3/TRBV12-4|TRBJ2-1|NA
TGTGCCAGCAGTTCTTGGACTAGCGGGGAGCAGTTCTTC
CASSSWTSGEQFF
>NA|TRBV7-3|TRBJ2-1|NA
TGTGCCAGCAGCTTGTTAGGACAGGAGCAGTTCTTC
CASSLLGQEQFF
>NA|TRBV5-6|TRBJ1-3|NA
TGTGCCAGCAGCTTGCCCGGGGAGGCCGGCCGAAACACCATATATTTT
CASSLPGEAGRNTIYF
>TRBD1|TRBV29-1|TRBJ2-5|NA
TGCAGCGTTGTTCCGGGACAGGGGGCCTCAGAGACCCAGTACTTC
CSVVPGQGASETQYF
>NA|TRBV4-2|TRBJ1-1|NA
TGTGCCAGCAGCCAAGCTCCCGGACATCAAGCTTTCTTT
CASSQAPGHQAFF
>TRBD1|TRBV5-4|TRBJ2-2|NA
TGTGCCAGCAGAAGGACAGGGGCGGGCACCGGGGAGCTGTTTTTT
CASRRTGAGTGELFF
>NA|TRBV12-3/TRBV12-4|TRBJ1-1|NA
TGTGCCAGCACCCTCCCGGGGGGCACTGAAGCTTTCTTT
CASTLPGGTEAFF
>NA|TRBV5-1|TRBJ2-7|NA
TGCGCCAGCACCCTTGACGCGGGTAGACTCTCCTACGAGCAGTACTTC
CASTLDAGRLSYEQYF
>TRBD2|TRBV5-4|TRBJ2-7|NA
TGTGCCAGCAGCTCGAGCGGGGCCTACGAGCAGTACTTC
CASSSSGAYEQYF
>NA|TRBV28|TRBJ1-3|few
TGTGCCAGCAGTTTTGGAGGGGATGCCTACTCTGGAAACACCATATATTTT
CASSFGGDAYSGNTIYF
>TRBD1|TRBV3-1/TRBV3-2|TRBJ1-6|NA
TGTGCCAGCAGCCTAGGGACAGGGGTGGATTCACCCCTCCACTTT
CASSLGTGVDSPLHF
>NA|TRBV12-3/TRBV12-4|TRBJ1-4|NA
TGTGCCAGCACCCAGAGACGAGGGGAAAAACTGTTTTTT
CASTQRRGEKLFF
>NA|TRBV5-1|TRBJ1-4|NA
TGCGCCAGCAGCTTATATACGGGGAATGAAAAACTGTTTTTT
CASSLYTGNEKLFF
>TRBD1|TRBV18|TRBJ1-6|once
TGTGCCAGCTCACGACAGGGAGATAATTCACCCCTCCACTTT
CASSRQGDNSPLHF
>NA|TRBV5-1|TRBJ2-3|NA
TGCGCCAGCAGCTTGGTGGGCGCAAGACCAACAGATACGCAGTATTTT
CASSLVGARPTDTQYF
>NA|TRBV5-1|TRBJ1-5|NA
TGCGCCAGCAGCCTTCAGGTCGATCAGCCCCAGCATTTT
CASSLQVDQPQHF
>TRBD1|TRBV6-5|TRBJ2-3|NA
TGTGCCAGCAGCCGGGACAGGGAAGATACGCAGTATTTT
CASSRDREDTQYF
>TRBD1|TRBV5-4|TRBJ1-4|NA
TGTGCCAGCAGCTCGAGGACAGGGGACCTTAATGAAAAACTGTTTTTT
CASSSRTGDLNEKLFF
>NA|TRBV27|TRBJ1-5|NA
TGTGCCAGCAGGTCCCTTGGAGGGTACAATCAGCCCCAGCATTTT
CASRSLGGYNQPQHF
>NA|TRBV5-8|TRBJ2-3|NA
TGTGCCAGCAGCCCGGGGACATTAAGCACAGATACGCAGTATTTT
CASSPGTLSTDTQYF
>NA|TRBV6-5|TRBJ2-7|NA
TGTGCCAGCAGTTACCGGGACTCTGTCTACGAGCAGTACTTC
CASSYRDSVYEQYF
>NA|TRBV21-1|TRBJ1-6|NA
TGTGCCAGCAGCAGGAGGGGTTGGAATTCACCCCTCCACTTT
CASSRRGWNSPLHF
>NA|TRBV5-6|TRBJ1-5|NA
TGTGCCAGCAGCGGGGGAGGGGGGACTCAGCCCCAGCATTTT
CASSGGGGTQPQHF
>NA|TRBV3-1/TRBV3-2|TRBJ1-2|NA
TGTGCCAGCAGCCCCCAGGGCCTCAACTATGGCTACACCTTC
CASSPQGLNYGYTF
>NA|TRBV20-1|TRBJ1-1|NA
TGCAGTGCTAGTCAGGTTGCGAGCTACACTGAAGCTTTCTTT
CSASQVASYTEAFF
>NA|TRBV5-1|TRBJ2-7|NA
TGCGCCAGCAGCTTGGTAGAGGGTACCTACGAGCAGTACTTC
CASSLVEGTYEQYF
>NA|TRBV28|TRBJ2-7|once
TGTGCCACCAAAAGGGGGGGCGGGGACGAGCAGTACTTC
CATKRGGGDEQYF
>NA|TRBV5-6|TRBJ2-1|few
TGTGCCAGCAGCTTACCGACAGGTCACAATGAGCAGTTCTTC
CASSLPTGHNEQFF
>NA|TRBV18|TRBJ1-2|NA
TGTGCCAGCGCACCGGGGGGAGGCGGAGGCTACACCTTC
CASAPGGGGGYTF
>NA|TRBV12-3/TRBV12-4|TRBJ1-1|NA
TGTGCCAGCATCTCGGACGGGGGGACTGAAGCTTTCTTT
CASISDGGTEAFF
>TRBD1|TRBV6-5|TRBJ2-7|NA
TGTGCCAGCGACAGGGGGGGCTACGAGCAGTACTTC
CASDRGGYEQYF
>TRBD1|TRBV11-1|TRBJ1-4|NA
TGTGCCAGCAGCCCCGGCCAGGGGGCTGAAAAACTGTTTTTT
CASSPGQGAEKLFF
>TRBD2|TRBV9|TRBJ2-3|NA
TGTGCCAGCAGCGTTCGGGGACTATACACAGATACGCAGTATTTT
CASSVRGLYTDTQYF
>NA|TRBV2|TRBJ2-7|NA
TGTGCCAGCAGTGCGGTCGAGCAGTACTTC
CASSAVEQYF